This T cell receptor beta chain originates from a study of T cells in Graves' hyperthyroidism and ophthalmopathy. Hyperthyroidism of Graves' type that showed no ophthalmopathy progression within 18 months was stable. Amplified TCR beta CDR3 regions derived from RNA transcripts. HTBI primers were the set used in a first-round RT-PCR of the TCR CDR3. Using its own MiXCR run on the multiplex PCR reads, TCRdb lists one record per CDR3 protein. There are approximately 370,000 distinct CDR3 sequences in the sample; 15% occur only once, and about 31% lies in the top ten. Trimming took 2 bases from V and 7 from J; bases not matched to a gene: 1. CDR3 length: 12 amino acids. The germline V gene encodes CDR1 SGHVS and CDR2 FQNEAQ. Many counts were recorded for this clonotype.

The chain combines TRBV7-8 with TRBJ2-7, with 8 bases matching TRBD1. Sequencing input: blood. This receptor was obtained from a woman in her 30s with Graves' hyperthyroidism. The CDR3 DNA reads TGTGCCAGCAGCTTAACAGGGGGGGAGCAGTACTTC. This sequence encodes CASSLTGGEQYF.